These T cell receptor beta chains were read from a single sample in a study of cytomegalovirus exposure and HLA in healthy donors. The assay was immunoSEQ multiplex PCR, and TCRdb's table has in-frame clones only and misses some. This sample has 150,000 to 200,000 clones; roughly 80% occur once, and the top ten carry around 1.4%. The sequencing sample was made of PBMCs. These receptors were obtained from a woman in her forties or fifties in good health and CMV-seronegative. The CDR3 runs from the conserved cysteine through the conserved F or W. Each record gives: clone size, J gene, D gene, V gene, CDR3 DNA, CDR3 protein. The D gene is left open where the match is weak. Size is omitted from some rows. Given values are once, few, many or a class for expanded clones.

.	TRBJ2-2	TRBD1	TRBV6-5	TGTGCCAGCAGGCGAGACAGGGTCGGCACCGGGGAGCTGTTTTTT	CASRRDRVGTGELFF
few	TRBJ1-1	.	TRBV7-2	TGTGCCAGCAGCTTAGCGGGGCCGCGGAACACTGAAGCTTTCTTT	CASSLAGPRNTEAFF
.	TRBJ2-7	.	TRBV7-9	TGTGCCAGCAGCTTACGTCGGGGGGGGACAGTCTACGAGCAGTACTTC	CASSLRRGGTVYEQYF
few	TRBJ2-2	.	TRBV6-6	TGTGCCAGCAGTTACGGGGACATTCCCACCGGGGAGCTGTTTTTT	CASSYGDIPTGELFF
.	TRBJ1-3	.	TRBV7-2	TGTGCCAGCAGCTCGACAGGAAACACCATATATTTT	CASSSTGNTIYF
.	TRBJ1-1	.	TRBV7-9	TGTTCCAGCAGCTTAGCGGGAGGGGGTTTGGCGAACACTGAAGCTTTCTTT	CSSSLAGGGLANTEAFF
few	TRBJ1-1	.	TRBV4-3	TGCGCCAGCAGCCAAATAATGAACACTGAAGCTTTCTTT	CASSQIMNTEAFF
.	TRBJ2-1	.	TRBV29-1	TGCAGCGTTGCCCGGAGTCTCGACAATGAGCAGTTCTTC	CSVARSLDNEQFF
.	TRBJ1-4	.	TRBV27	TGTGCCAGCAGTTCGGCAGGGGTGAAAATCGGAAAACTGTTTTTT	CASSSAGVKIGKLFF
few	TRBJ1-1	TRBD1	TRBV5-5	TGTGCCAGCAGCTCACAGGGGATAGTAGCTGAAGCTTTCTTT	CASSSQGIVAEAFF
.	TRBJ2-5	.	TRBV5-4	TGTGCCAGCAGGGCCACTAATCAAGAGACCCAGTACTTC	CASRATNQETQYF